Shown below are 23 T cell receptor beta chains from a single sample sequenced in a study of blood T cell repertoires in COVID-19. This table comes from immunoSEQ multiplex PCR, and its TCRdb copy is limited to in-frame clones, with some not included. The sample lists over 350,000 clones; about 89% were seen once. Input material: peripheral blood. Source of these receptors: a woman in her twenties or thirties with acute or convalescent COVID-19.

This clone was seen more than once but under ten times. The V and J genes are TRBV2 and TRBJ2-2; D not resolved. Trimming shortened V by 4 bases and J by 2 bases, and 5 bases separated the two germline ends. The CDR3 runs 13 residues. The germline V gene encodes CDR1 SNHLY and CDR2 FYNNEI. The CDR3 here is CASSVSNTGELFF. CDR3 nucleotide sequence: TGTGCCAGCAGTGTGAGTAACACCGGGGAGCTGTTTTTT. The variable domain in full, completed from reference TRBV2 and TRBJ2-2, reads EPEVTQTPSHQVTQMGQEVILRCVPISNHLYFYWYRQILGQKVEFLVSFYNNEISEKSEIFDDQFSVERPDGSNFTLKIRSTKLEDSAMYFCASSVSNTGELFFGEGSRLTVL.

This chain links TRBV7-6 with TRBJ2-3, with unresolved D. The CDR3 has 17 residues. Germline V gene sequence: CDR1 SGHVS, CDR2 FNYEAQ. Trimming removed 0 bases from V and 2 bases from J, with 15 bases in between. CDR3 sequence: CASSLAPSGFLTDTQYF. The CDR3 coding sequence is TGTGCCAGCAGCTTAGCGCCTTCCGGGTTCCTCACAGATACGCAGTATTTT.

This chain joins TRBV12-5 and TRBJ2-1; 10 bases match TRBD1. This CDR3 is built from 15 residues. Germline V gene lookup returns CDR1 LGHNT and CDR2 FRNRAP. Losses at the gene ends were 5 bases for V and 6 bases for J; bases not matched to a gene: 7. As DNA, the CDR3 is TGTGCTAGTGGTCCTCTCCGGACAGGGGGCAATGAGCAGTTCTTC. Its protein is CASGPLRTGGNEQFF.

This rearrangement joins TRBV24-1 to TRBJ2-3; TRBD2 agrees at 13 bases. V was clipped by 3 bases and J by 6 bases; unmatched bases: 8. Germline V gene lookup returns CDR1 KGHDR and CDR2 SFDVKD. The CDR3 has 17 residues. Here the CDR3 reads CATSDALTSGGTDTQYF. In DNA, the CDR3 is TGTGCCACCAGTGATGCCTTGACTAGCGGGGGGACCGATACGCAGTATTTT.

V and J are TRBV5-4 and TRBJ1-4; TRBD1 matches at 10 bases. Trimming took 0 bases from V and 8 from J; bases not matched to a gene: 7. Germline V gene data show CDR1 as SGHNT and CDR2 as YYREEE (reference sequence). The CDR3 covers 16 residues. CDR3 nucleotides: TGTGCCAGCAGCTTGGGAGACAGGGGGCCGGCGGAAAAACTGTTTTTT. It codes for CASSLGDRGPAEKLFF.

To note about this clone: The sample contains more than one DNA sequence encoding this CDR3. The rearrangement joins TRBV7-9 to TRBJ1-2; 8 bases agree with TRBD1. Looked up from germline, CDR1 is SEHNR and CDR2 is FQNEAQ (reference sequence). The ends lost 1 base at V and 7 bases at J; junction bases unmatched: 2. The CDR3 spans 13 residues. CDR3 sequence: CASSLVDRGGYTF. CDR3 in DNA: TGTGCCAGCAGCTTAGTCGACAGGGGTGGCTACACCTTC.

The chain uses TRBV2 and TRBJ2-5; 8 bases are shared with TRBD2. V lost 3 bases and J lost 2; bases outside the gene matches: 5. The CDR3 has 15 amino acids. CDR1 is SNHLY and CDR2 is FYNNEI in the germline V gene. Written as DNA, the CDR3 is TGTGCCAGCAGTGACGGGGGGGGCAGACAAGAGACCCAGTACTTC. It specifies CASSDGGGRQETQYF.

The J gene is TRBJ2-5, the V gene TRBV5-1; D ambiguous. This CDR3 has 12 residues. CDR1 SGHRS and CDR2 YFSETQ come from the germline V gene. With 7 bases removed from V and 2 bases from J, the gap between germline ends came to 9 bases. The CDR3 reads CASRGQQETQYF. CDR3 DNA: TGCGCCAGCCGCGGCCAACAAGAGACCCAGTACTTC.

The chain is built from TRBV29-1 and TRBJ1-1; possible D gene TRBD1, 5 bases. This CDR3 has 13 residues. V gave up 4 bases and J gave up 5 bases, with 14 bases separating them. Germline values: CDR1 SQVTM, CDR2 ANQGSEA. CDR3 DNA sequence: TGCAGCGTTGGAGGCAGGGTGGGGACTGAAGCTTTCTTT. It translates to CSVGGRVGTEAFF. The full variable domain, completed using reference TRBV29-1 and TRBJ1-1, is SAVISQKPSRDICQRGTSLTIQCQVDSQVTMMFWYRQQPGQSLTLIATANQGSEATYESGFVIDKFPISRPNLTFSTLTVSNMSPEDSSIYLCSVGGRVGTEAFFGQGTRLTVV.

About this clone itself: Other nucleotide sequences from this sample produce the same CDR3. CDR3 protein: CASSFSGSSTDTQYF. CDR3 DNA sequence: TGTGCCAGCAGCTTCAGCGGGTCAAGCACAGATACGCAGTATTTT. The chain employs TRBV7-2 and TRBJ2-3; D perhaps matches TRBD2 (6 bases). V was shortened by 3 bases and J by 0 bases, with 10 bases between the two germline ends. In germline, CDR1 is SGHTA, CDR2 FQGNSA. This CDR3 contains 15 residues.

The rearrangement links TRBV10-3 to TRBJ2-1; the match to TRBD2 covers 7 bases. V was pared by 6 bases and J by 2 bases, with 10 bases of the junction left unmatched. This CDR3 has 16 residues. From germline, CDR1 is ENHRY and CDR2 SYGVKD. The CDR3 DNA reads as TGTGCCATCAGATCGTCTAGCGGAAGCACCTACAATGAGCAGTTCTTC. This codes for CAIRSSSGSTYNEQFF.

For the CDR3, the DNA is TGTGCCAGCAGCCCCTCCGGGACTAGCAGTACAGATACGCAGTATTTT. Its translation is CASSPSGTSSTDTQYF. The rearrangement joins TRBV7-2 to TRBJ2-3; 9 nucleotides align to TRBD2. The CDR3 length is 16 residues. CDR1 SGHTA and CDR2 FQGNSA come from the germline V gene. V shed 5 bases, J shed 3 bases, and the junction held 9 bases outside the gene matches.

J is TRBJ2-7 and V is TRBV9, with TRBD1 identical over 7 bases. The junction had 10 bases not matched to a gene; V was cut back by 4 bases and J by 3 bases. Germline CDR1 is SGDLS and CDR2 is YYNGEE. The CDR3 has 15 amino acids. The chain's CDR3 is CASSPRDRSFYEQYF. CDR3 DNA sequence: TGTGCCAGCAGCCCTCGGGACAGATCTTTCTACGAGCAGTACTTC.

The chain has TRBV7-2 and TRBJ2-4, with TRBD2 identical over 7 bases. Germline-derived CDR1 and CDR2 are SGHTA and FQGNSA. The CDR3 is made up of 16 amino acids. The V gene end was trimmed by 6 bases and the J gene end by 8 bases; junction bases not matched to a gene: 16. This CDR3 is CASSLGGDGAPDIQYF. The CDR3 DNA reads TGTGCCAGCAGTCTGGGGGGGGATGGGGCTCCGGACATTCAGTACTTC.

In this sample, this clone turned up a few times. The V and J genes are TRBV2 and TRBJ1-5, with 9 nucleotides matching TRBD1. The CDR3 spans 15 residues. Trimming took 7 bases from V and 6 from J; bases not matched to a gene: 10. Germline V gene sequence: CDR1 SNHLY, CDR2 FYNNEI. This CDR3 is CASMTGQGLFQPQHF. In DNA, the CDR3 is TGTGCCAGCATGACGGGACAGGGTCTATTTCAGCCCCAGCATTTT.

The chain recombines TRBV7-9 with TRBJ1-2; D is unresolved. The V and J ends lost 4 bases and 3 bases respectively, with 6 bases between them. This CDR3 comprises 12 residues. The germline gives CDR1 SEHNR, CDR2 FQNEAQ (reference sequence). The CDR3 loop is CASSSTDYGYTF. The CDR3 DNA sequence: TGTGCCAGCAGCTCTACGGACTATGGCTACACCTTC.

V and J are TRBV5-4 and TRBJ2-3; no reliable D call. Trimming took off 0 bases at V and 6 bases at J, with 8 bases between the two ends. This CDR3 has 13 residues. CDR1 and CDR2 from the germline V gene are SGHNT and YYREEE (reference sequence). The CDR3 bases are TGTGCCAGCAGCTTGGCCCCGTTGGATACGCAGTATTTT. Encoded protein: CASSLAPLDTQYF.

The chain is built from TRBV5-5 and TRBJ2-1; maybe TRBD1 (6 bases). The CDR3 length is 12 residues. Trimming shortened V by 3 bases and J by 7 bases, and 8 bases separated the two germline ends. Germline CDR1 SGHKS, CDR2 YYEKEE (reference sequence). In DNA, the CDR3 is TGTGCCAGCAGCTACCAGGGGAATGAGCAGTTCTTC. Its translation: CASSYQGNEQFF.

The gene calls are TRBV28 and TRBJ1-1; TRBD1 aligns across 7 bases. The germline V gene has CDR1 MDHEN and CDR2 SYDVKM. J lost 4 bases, V lost 6 bases, and 11 bases had no gene match. The CDR3 contains 15 residues. CDR3 residues: CASSIPRGRGTEAFF. CDR3 sequence (DNA): TGTGCCAGCAGCATACCGAGGGGGCGCGGCACTGAAGCTTTCTTT.

The chain is built from TRBV6-4 and TRBJ2-1, with 13 bases matching TRBD2. The germline V gene has CDR1 MRHNA and CDR2 SNTAGT. This CDR3 has 15 amino acids. V dropped 3 bases and J dropped 9; count of bases not matched to a gene: 5. CDR3 bases: TGTGCCAGCAGTGATGGGACTAGCGGGGTGAGTGAGCAGTTCTTC. Amino acids: CASSDGTSGVSEQFF.

This clone was seen once. CDR3 nucleotide sequence: TGTGCCAGCAGCCTTACTACAGGGGCCACAACCTCCTACGAGCAGTACTTC. Its translation is CASSLTTGATTSYEQYF. This rearrangement joins TRBV11-2 to TRBJ2-7, with TRBD1 matching over 7 bases. The germline CDR1 and CDR2 sequences are SGHAT and FQNNGV. This CDR3 comprises 17 residues. The J segment lost 0 bases and the V segment lost 5 bases, leaving 13 bases of the junction unmatched.

This clone has only one observation. The chain is built from TRBV11-2 and TRBJ1-6; D unresolved. The germline V gene encodes CDR1 SGHAT and CDR2 FQNNGV. The CDR3 runs 15 residues. V was pared by 1 base and J by 9 bases, with 13 bases between. Here the CDR3 reads CASSLGEIRFSPLHF. The CDR3 nucleotides are TGTGCCAGCAGCTTAGGGGAGATTCGGTTTTCACCCCTCCACTTT.

This clone was observed a few times. The chain uses TRBV2 and TRBJ1-5; D possibly corresponds to TRBD1 (6 bases). CDR3 length: 15 amino acids. V gave up 1 base and J gave up 4 bases, with 11 bases separating them. Germline values: CDR1 SNHLY, CDR2 FYNNEI. The CDR3 DNA follows: TGTGCCAGCAGTGAAGGTAGGGGGGGAAATCAGCCCCAGCATTTT. Residues: CASSEGRGGNQPQHF.